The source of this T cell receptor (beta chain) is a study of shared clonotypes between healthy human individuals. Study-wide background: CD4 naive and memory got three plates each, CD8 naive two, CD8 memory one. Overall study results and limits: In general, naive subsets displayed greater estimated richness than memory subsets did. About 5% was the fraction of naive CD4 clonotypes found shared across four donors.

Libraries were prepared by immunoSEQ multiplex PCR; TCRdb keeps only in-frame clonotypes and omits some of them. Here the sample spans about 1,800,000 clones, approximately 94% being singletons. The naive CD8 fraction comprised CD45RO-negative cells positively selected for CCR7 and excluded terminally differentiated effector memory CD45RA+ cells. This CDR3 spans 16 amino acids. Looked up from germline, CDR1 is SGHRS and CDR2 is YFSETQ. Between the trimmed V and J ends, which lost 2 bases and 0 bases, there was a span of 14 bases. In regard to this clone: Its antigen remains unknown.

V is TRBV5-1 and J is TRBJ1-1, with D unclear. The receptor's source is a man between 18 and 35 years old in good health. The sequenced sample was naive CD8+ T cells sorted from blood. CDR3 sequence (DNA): TGCGCCAGCAGCTTAAGTGGGATGGATATGAACACTGAAGCTTTCTTT. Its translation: CASSLSGMDMNTEAFF.